This T cell receptor (beta chain) derives from a study of spatial heterogeneity in lung cancer. As for the study in general: Raw reads contained each unique TCR and UMI combination more than ten times on average. Study conclusions and caveats: Blood carried ubiquitous expanded tumor TCRs more at resection than follow-up.

A note on this clonotype: The antigen is not known.

TCRdb called the 5' RACE reads again in MiXCR, with one record for every CDR3 protein. The repertoire includes about 45,000 distinct CDR3 sequences, about 10% of them detected once, and 42% sits in the top ten. Time point noted: sample taken at primary tumor resection. Whole RNA obtained from tumor, nontumor lung or frozen PBMC underwent sequencing without sorting. From germline, CDR1 is SNHLY and CDR2 FYNNEI. The junction had 9 bases not matched to a gene; V was cut back by 4 bases and J by 2 bases. The CDR3 is 17 residues long. This receptor was identified in a female donor with early-stage non-small cell lung cancer. Sequenced here: PBMCs, sampled at surgery. This sequence joins TRBV2 and TRBJ2-1, with 9 nucleotides matching TRBD1. CDR3 in DNA: TGTGCCAGCAGTGGAGACCGGGACAGGGTTCCCTACAATGAGCAGTTCTTC. Translating gives CASSGDRDRVPYNEQFF. Supplemented by reference TRBV2 and TRBJ2-1, the full variable domain reads EPEVTQTPSHQVTQMGQEVILRCVPISNHLYFYWYRQILGQKVEFLVSFYNNEISEKSEIFDDQFSVERPDGSNFTLKIRSTKLEDSAMYFCASSGDRDRVPYNEQFFGPGTRLTVL.